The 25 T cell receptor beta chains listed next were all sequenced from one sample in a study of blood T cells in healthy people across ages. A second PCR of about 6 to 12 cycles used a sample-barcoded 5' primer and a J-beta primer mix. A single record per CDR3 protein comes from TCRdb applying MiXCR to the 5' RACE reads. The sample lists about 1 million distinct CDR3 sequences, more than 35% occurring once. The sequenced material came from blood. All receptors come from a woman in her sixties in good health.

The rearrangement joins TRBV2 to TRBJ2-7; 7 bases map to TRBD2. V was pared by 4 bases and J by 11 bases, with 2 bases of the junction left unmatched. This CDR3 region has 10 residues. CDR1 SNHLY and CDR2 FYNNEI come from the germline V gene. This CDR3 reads CASSGSGKYF. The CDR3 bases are TGTGCCAGCAGTGGAAGCGGGAAGTACTTC. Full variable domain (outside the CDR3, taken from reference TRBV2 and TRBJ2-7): EPEVTQTPSHQVTQMGQEVILRCVPISNHLYFYWYRQILGQKVEFLVSFYNNEISEKSEIFDDQFSVERPDGSNFTLKIRSTKLEDSAMYFCASSGSGKYFGPGTRLTVT.

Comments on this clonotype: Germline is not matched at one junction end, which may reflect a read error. DNA of the CDR3: TGCGGCGTTGGTCAGCGGGAGGGCCGAAATGAGCAGTTCTTC. This gives the protein CGVGQREGRNEQFF. This chain uses TRBV29-1 with TRBJ2-1; 10 bases line up with TRBD2. The CDR3 spans 14 residues. Germline CDR1 is SQVTM and CDR2 is ANQGSEA.

CDR3 protein: CASSPLGLAELPSYEQYF. Here the CDR3 DNA reads TGTGCCAGCTCACCACTGGGACTAGCGGAGCTTCCCTCCTACGAGCAGTACTTC. The rearrangement uses TRBV18 and TRBJ2-7, with TRBD2 identical over 11 bases. This CDR3 comprises 18 residues. V dropped 1 base and J dropped 0; count of bases not matched to a gene: 8. Germline V CDR1 and CDR2: KGHSH, LQKENI.

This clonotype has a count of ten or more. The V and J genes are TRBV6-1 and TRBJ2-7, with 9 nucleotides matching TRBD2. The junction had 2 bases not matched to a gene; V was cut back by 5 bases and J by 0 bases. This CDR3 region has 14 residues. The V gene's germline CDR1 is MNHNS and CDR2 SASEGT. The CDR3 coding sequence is TGTGCCAGCAGTATTAGCGGGAGCTCCTACGAGCAGTACTTC. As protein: CASSISGSSYEQYF.

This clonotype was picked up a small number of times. Here the CDR3 reads CASSLVWGQETQYF. As DNA, the CDR3 is TGTGCCAGCAGCTTAGTATGGGGCCAAGAGACCCAGTACTTC. The chain recombines TRBV11-2 with TRBJ2-5; D not resolved. This CDR3 is 14 amino acids long. Trimming took off 1 base at V and 1 base at J, with 7 bases between the two ends. CDR1 is SGHAT, CDR2 FQNNGV, per germline.

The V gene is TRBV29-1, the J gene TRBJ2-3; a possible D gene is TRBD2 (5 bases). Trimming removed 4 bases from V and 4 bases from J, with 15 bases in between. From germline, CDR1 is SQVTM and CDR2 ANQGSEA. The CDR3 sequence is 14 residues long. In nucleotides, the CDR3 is TGCAGCGTTGTCGGCGGTAGCGCCTCAGATACGCAGTATTTT. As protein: CSVVGGSASDTQYF.

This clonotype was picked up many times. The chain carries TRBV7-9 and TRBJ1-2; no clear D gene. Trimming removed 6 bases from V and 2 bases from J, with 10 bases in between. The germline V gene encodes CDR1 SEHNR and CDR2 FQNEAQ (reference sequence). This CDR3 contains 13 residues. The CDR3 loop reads CASSSGSNYGYTF. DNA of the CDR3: TGTGCCAGCAGTTCAGGATCGAACTATGGCTACACCTTC.

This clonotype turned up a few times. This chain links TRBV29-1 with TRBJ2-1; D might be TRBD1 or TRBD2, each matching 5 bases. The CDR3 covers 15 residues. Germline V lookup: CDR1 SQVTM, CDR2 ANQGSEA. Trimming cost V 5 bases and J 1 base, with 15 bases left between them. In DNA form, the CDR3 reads TGCAGCGTTTCCCCGGGACCCGTGTCCTACAATGAGCAGTTCTTC. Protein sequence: CSVSPGPVSYNEQFF.

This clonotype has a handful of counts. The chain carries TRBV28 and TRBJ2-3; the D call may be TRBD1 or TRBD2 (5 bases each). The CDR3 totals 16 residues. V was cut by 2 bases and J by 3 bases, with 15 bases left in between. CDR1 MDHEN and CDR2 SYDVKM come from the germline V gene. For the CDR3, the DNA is TGTGCCAGCAGTTTAATTCAGGGCCGGGGAACAGATACGCAGTATTTT. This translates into CASSLIQGRGTDTQYF.

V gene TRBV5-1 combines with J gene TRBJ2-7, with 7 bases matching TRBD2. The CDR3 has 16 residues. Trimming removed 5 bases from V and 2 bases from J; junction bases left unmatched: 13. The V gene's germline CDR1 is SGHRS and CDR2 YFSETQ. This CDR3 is CASSRSGGGDAYEQYF. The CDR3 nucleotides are TGCGCCAGCAGTAGAAGTGGGGGGGGAGATGCCTACGAGCAGTACTTC.

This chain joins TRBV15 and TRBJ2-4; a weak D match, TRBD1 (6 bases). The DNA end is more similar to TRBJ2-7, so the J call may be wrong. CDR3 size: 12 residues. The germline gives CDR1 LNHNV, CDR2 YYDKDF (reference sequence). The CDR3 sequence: CATSITGYEQYF. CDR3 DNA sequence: TGTGCCACCAGCATTACAGGGTACGAGCAGTACTTC.

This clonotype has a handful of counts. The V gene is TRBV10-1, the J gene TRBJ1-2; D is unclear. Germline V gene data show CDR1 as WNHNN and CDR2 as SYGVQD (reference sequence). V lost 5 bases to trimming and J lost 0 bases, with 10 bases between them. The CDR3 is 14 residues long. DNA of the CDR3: TGCGCCAGCAGTTCTGGGGAAGCTAACTATGGCTACACCTTC. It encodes CASSSGEANYGYTF.

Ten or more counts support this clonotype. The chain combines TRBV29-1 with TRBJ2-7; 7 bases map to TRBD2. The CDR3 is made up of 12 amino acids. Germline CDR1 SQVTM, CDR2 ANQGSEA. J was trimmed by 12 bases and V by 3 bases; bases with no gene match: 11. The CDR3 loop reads CSVDPDGLGLYF. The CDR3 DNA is TGCAGCGTTGACCCAGACGGACTAGGACTGTACTTC.

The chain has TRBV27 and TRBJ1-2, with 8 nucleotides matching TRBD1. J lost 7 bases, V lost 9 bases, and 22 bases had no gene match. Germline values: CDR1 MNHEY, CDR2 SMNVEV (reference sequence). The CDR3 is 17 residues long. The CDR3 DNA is TGTGCCAGTAGTCGAGGGGCCGGGACAGGTTCTCGTGGTGGCTACACCTTC. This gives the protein CASSRGAGTGSRGGYTF.

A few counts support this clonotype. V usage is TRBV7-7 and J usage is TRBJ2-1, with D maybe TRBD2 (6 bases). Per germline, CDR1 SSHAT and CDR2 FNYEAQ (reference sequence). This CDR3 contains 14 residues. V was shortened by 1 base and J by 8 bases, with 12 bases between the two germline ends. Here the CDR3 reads CASSLGGGRHEQFF. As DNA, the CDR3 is TGTGCCAGCAGCTTAGGGGGAGGACGGCATGAGCAGTTCTTC. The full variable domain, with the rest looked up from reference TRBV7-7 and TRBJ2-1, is GAGVSQSPRYKVTKRGQDVTLRCDPISSHATLYWYQQALGQGPEFLTYFNYEAQPDKSGLPSDRFSAERPEGSISTLTIQRTEQRDSAMYRCASSLGGGRHEQFFGPGTRLTVL.

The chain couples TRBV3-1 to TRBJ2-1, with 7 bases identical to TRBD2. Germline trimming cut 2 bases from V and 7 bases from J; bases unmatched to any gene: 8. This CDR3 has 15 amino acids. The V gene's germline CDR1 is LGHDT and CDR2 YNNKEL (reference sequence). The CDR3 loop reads CASSQSSGEGNEQFF. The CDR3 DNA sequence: TGTGCCAGCAGCCAATCAAGCGGGGAGGGGAATGAGCAGTTCTTC.

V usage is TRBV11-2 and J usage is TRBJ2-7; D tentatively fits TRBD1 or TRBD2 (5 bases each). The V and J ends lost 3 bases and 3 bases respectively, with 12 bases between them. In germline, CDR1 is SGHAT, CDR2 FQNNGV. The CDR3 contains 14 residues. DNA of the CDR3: TGTGCCAGCAGCTTCCCGGGACCCCGCTACGAGCAGTACTTC. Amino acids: CASSFPGPRYEQYF.

The CDR3 nucleotides read TGTGCCAGCAGCTTCTCGCGCCGGCGGCCTGAGCAGTTCTTC. Amino acids: CASSFSRRRPEQFF. V gene TRBV7-9 combines with J gene TRBJ2-1; no reliable D call. The CDR3 runs 14 residues. Trimming left V 3 bases short and J 9 bases short, with 15 bases between. Germline CDR1 and CDR2: SEHNR and FQNEAQ (reference sequence). Full variable domain (outside the CDR3, taken from reference TRBV7-9 and TRBJ2-1): DTGVSQNPRHKITKRGQNVTFRCDPISEHNRLYWYRQTLGQGPEFLTYFQNEAQLEKSRLLSDRFSAERPKGSFSTLEIQRTEQGDSAMYLCASSFSRRRPEQFFGPGTRLTVL.

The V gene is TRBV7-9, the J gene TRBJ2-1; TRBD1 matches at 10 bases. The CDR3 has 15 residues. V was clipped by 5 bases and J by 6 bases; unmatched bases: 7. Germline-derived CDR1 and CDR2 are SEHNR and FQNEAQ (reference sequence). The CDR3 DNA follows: TGTGCCAGCAGCCACCCGGACAGGGGGGCCAATGAGCAGTTCTTC. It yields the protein CASSHPDRGANEQFF.

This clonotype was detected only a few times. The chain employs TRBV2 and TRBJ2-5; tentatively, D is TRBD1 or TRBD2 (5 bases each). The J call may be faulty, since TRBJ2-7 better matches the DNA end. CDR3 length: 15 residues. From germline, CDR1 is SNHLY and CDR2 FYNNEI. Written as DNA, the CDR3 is TGTGCCAGCAGTGCATACGGGGACGGAACGAACGAGCAGTACTTC. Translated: CASSAYGDGTNEQYF.

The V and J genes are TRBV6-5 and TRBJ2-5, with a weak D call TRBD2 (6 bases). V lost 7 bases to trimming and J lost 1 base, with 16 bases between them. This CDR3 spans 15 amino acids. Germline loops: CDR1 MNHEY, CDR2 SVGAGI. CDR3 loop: CASNPQGGIQETQYF. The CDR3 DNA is TGTGCCAGCAACCCCCAGGGAGGCATCCAAGAGACCCAGTACTTC.

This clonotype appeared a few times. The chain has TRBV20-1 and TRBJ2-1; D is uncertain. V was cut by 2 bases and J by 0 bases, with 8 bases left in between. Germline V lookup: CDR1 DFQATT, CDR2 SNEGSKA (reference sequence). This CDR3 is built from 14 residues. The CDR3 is CSARSESSYNEQFF. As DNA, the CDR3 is TGCAGTGCTAGAAGCGAGAGCTCCTACAATGAGCAGTTCTTC.

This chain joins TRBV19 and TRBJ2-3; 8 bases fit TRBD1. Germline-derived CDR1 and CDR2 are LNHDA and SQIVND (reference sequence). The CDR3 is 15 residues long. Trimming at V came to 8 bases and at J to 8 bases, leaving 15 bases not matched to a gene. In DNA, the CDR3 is TGTGCCAGTGGAACCCAGGGGGCGCACCCAGGTACGCAGTATTTT. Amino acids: CASGTQGAHPGTQYF.

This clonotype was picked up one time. In nucleotides, the CDR3 is TGTGCCAGCAGCCAGACTACAGCTATGTCGGCTTTCTTT. It codes for CASSQTTAMSAFF. The chain carries TRBV12-3 or TRBV12-4 and TRBJ1-1; D not resolved. The length of the CDR3 is 13 residues. Trimming left V 6 bases short and J 11 bases short, with 19 bases between.

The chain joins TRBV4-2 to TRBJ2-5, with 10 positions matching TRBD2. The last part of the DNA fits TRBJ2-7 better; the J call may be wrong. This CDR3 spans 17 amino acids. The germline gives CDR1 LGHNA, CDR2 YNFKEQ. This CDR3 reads CASSQDTGLADSYEQYF. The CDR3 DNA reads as TGTGCCAGCAGCCAAGATACCGGACTAGCGGACTCCTACGAGCAGTACTTC.